This TCR beta chain appears in the sequencing data of a study of T-cell memory formation after mild COVID-19. From the 5' RACE reads, TCRdb called clonotypes with MiXCR, one entry per CDR3 protein. In the table there are hundreds of thousands of distinct CDR3 sequences, less than 20% of which are singletons. Germline CDR1 and CDR2: SGHTA and FQGNSA. Unmatched junction bases numbered 1, after V lost 0 bases and J lost 13 bases. The CDR3 is 12 residues long. This chain links TRBV7-2 with TRBJ2-1, with 9 bases matching TRBD2. The TCR sequence derives from a man aged 18 to 29 who had mild COVID-19 (a few samples of this study predate the infection). Cell type and time point are not known. Sequencing was carried out using PBMCs or a T cell subset sorted from them (not recorded which). CDR3 residues: CASSLAGLAQFF. In nucleotides, the CDR3 is TGTGCCAGCAGCTTAGCGGGACTAGCTCAGTTCTTC.